The 21 T cell receptor beta chains given below trace back to one sample, sequenced in a study of CD8+ T cells in alopecia areata. cDNA reverse transcribed from extracted RNA served as the sequencing template. Libraries were prepared by immunoSEQ multiplex PCR; TCRdb keeps only in-frame clonotypes and omits some of them. The table shows 140,000 to 150,000 clones, with more than 40% occurring only once. The sample comprised CD4+ T cells sorted from blood. These receptor sequences come from a human donor with alopecia areata.

In this sample, this clone turned up a few times. In DNA, the CDR3 is TGCAGCGTTGAACTGGGGGAGGGCCGAGTAAATGAGCAGTTCTTC. Translating gives CSVELGEGRVNEQFF. J is TRBJ2-1 and V is TRBV29-1; 7 nucleotides align to TRBD2. Germline lookup yields CDR1 SQVTM and CDR2 ANQGSEA. Germline trimming cut 2 bases from V and 7 bases from J; bases unmatched to any gene: 11. This CDR3 contains 15 residues.

This clone was picked up a small number of times. The V gene is TRBV5-1, the J gene TRBJ2-7, with a possible D match to TRBD2 (5 bases). This CDR3 has 13 amino acids. CDR1 is SGHRS, CDR2 YFSETQ, per germline. V was pared by 2 bases and J by 6 bases, with 12 bases between. This chain's CDR3 is CASSFRAEGEQYF. The CDR3 DNA sequence: TGCGCCAGCAGCTTCCGGGCCGAGGGCGAGCAGTACTTC.

V is TRBV7-9 and J is TRBJ1-2; D is unresolved. The V gene lost 3 bases and the J gene lost 2 bases, with 4 bases spanning the gap. CDR1 is SEHNR, CDR2 FQNEAQ, per germline (reference sequence). The length of the CDR3 is 12 residues. In DNA, the CDR3 is TGTGCCAGCAGCTTTGAGAACTATGGCTACACCTTC. Its protein is CASSFENYGYTF.

The gene calls are TRBV29-1 and TRBJ2-5; no clear D gene. From germline, CDR1 is SQVTM and CDR2 ANQGSEA. V shed 2 bases and J shed 1 base, with 8 bases lying between them. This CDR3 contains 13 residues. For the CDR3, the DNA is TGCAGCGTTGAATTGATAGTCCAAGAGACCCAGTACTTC. Translation gives CSVELIVQETQYF.

In the case of this clone: Other nucleotide sequences from this sample produce the same CDR3. V usage is TRBV2 and J usage is TRBJ2-2; TRBD1 matches at 9 bases. The germline gives CDR1 SNHLY, CDR2 FYNNEI. The ends lost 6 bases at V and 1 base at J; junction bases unmatched: 0. The CDR3 covers 14 residues. The CDR3 sequence: CASRDRGNTGELFF. The CDR3 nucleotides are TGTGCCAGCAGGGACAGGGGGAACACCGGGGAGCTGTTTTTT. The entire variable domain, with the rest obtained from reference TRBV2 and TRBJ2-2, is as follows: EPEVTQTPSHQVTQMGQEVILRCVPISNHLYFYWYRQILGQKVEFLVSFYNNEISEKSEIFDDQFSVERPDGSNFTLKIRSTKLEDSAMYFCASRDRGNTGELFFGEGSRLTVL.

A few counts support this clone. CDR3 loop: CASSFWAGTETQYF. The CDR3 coding sequence is TGTGCCAGCAGCTTTTGGGCAGGGACAGAGACCCAGTACTTC. The chain couples TRBV7-2 to TRBJ2-5; D is possibly TRBD1 or TRBD2 (5 bases each). The CDR3 has 14 residues. V was clipped by 3 bases and J by 4 bases, with 12 bases between them. Germline V gene data show CDR1 as SGHTA and CDR2 as FQGNSA.

The rearrangement uses TRBV11-3 and TRBJ2-1; 9 nucleotides agree with TRBD1. After removal of 7 bases from V and 8 bases from J, the junction contained 3 bases not matched to a gene. CDR1 and CDR2 from the germline V gene are SGHNT and YENEEA. The CDR3 covers 12 residues. The CDR3 here is CASMGQGYEQFF. CDR3 nucleotides: TGTGCCAGCATGGGACAGGGATATGAGCAGTTCTTC. The full variable domain, its missing parts supplied by reference TRBV11-3 and TRBJ2-1, is EAGVVQSPRYKIIEKKQPVAFWCNPISGHNTLYWYLQNLGQGPELLIRYENEEAVDDSQLPKDRFSAERLKGVDSTLKIQPAELGDSAVYLCASMGQGYEQFFGPGTRLTVL.

This chain uses TRBV30 with TRBJ2-4; a possible D gene is TRBD2 (6 bases). CDR1 GTSNPN and CDR2 SVGIG come from the germline V gene (reference sequence). The CDR3 is made up of 16 amino acids. Trimming cost V 0 bases and J 1 base, with 13 bases left between them. The CDR3 bases are TGTGCCTGGAGTGTAACCCGTGGGGGGGCCAAAAACATTCAGTACTTC. Translation: CAWSVTRGGAKNIQYF.

This rearrangement joins TRBV6-4 to TRBJ1-2; 8 bases are shared with TRBD1. Germline trimming cut 6 bases from V and 2 bases from J; bases unmatched to any gene: 8. Germline V gives CDR1 MRHNA, CDR2 SNTAGT. The CDR3 is made up of 15 amino acids. CDR3 bases: TGTGCCAGCAGAATCGGACAGGGAGCCAACTATGGCTACACCTTC. Protein: CASRIGQGANYGYTF.

The chain joins TRBV6-5 to TRBJ1-2; D gene uncertain. V was shortened by 0 bases and J by 5 bases, with 7 bases between the two germline ends. CDR1 is MNHEY and CDR2 is SVGAGI in the germline V gene. This CDR3 contains 13 residues. The CDR3 nucleotides read TGTGCCAGCAGTTACTCTCGGCTTTATGGCTACACCTTC. It specifies CASSYSRLYGYTF.

This clone was seen only a few times. The rearrangement joins TRBV7-9 to TRBJ1-1; possibly TRBD1 for D (5 bases). The CDR3 covers 14 residues. Deletions cut 4 bases from V and 0 bases from J, with 9 bases between. CDR1 SEHNR and CDR2 FQNEAQ come from the germline V gene (reference sequence). This chain's CDR3 is CASSSQVMNTEAFF. The CDR3 DNA sequence: TGTGCCAGCAGCTCACAGGTTATGAACACTGAAGCTTTCTTT. The full variable domain, with the rest looked up from reference TRBV7-9 and TRBJ1-1, is DTGVSQNPRHKITKRGQNVTFRCDPISEHNRLYWYRQTLGQGPEFLTYFQNEAQLEKSRLLSDRFSAERPKGSFSTLEIQRTEQGDSAMYLCASSSQVMNTEAFFGQGTRLTVV.

This clone has just a few counts. This chain's CDR3 is CASSQSSSNIQYF. The CDR3 DNA sequence: TGTGCCAGCAGCCAAAGTAGCTCGAACATTCAGTACTTC. The chain is built from TRBV14 and TRBJ2-4; D is uncertain. Germline V gene lookup returns CDR1 SGHDN and CDR2 FVKESK. Trimming pared 2 bases from V and 7 bases from J, leaving 9 bases between. This CDR3 comprises 13 residues. The full variable domain, with the rest looked up from reference TRBV14 and TRBJ2-4, is EAGVTQFPSHSVIEKGQTVTLRCDPISGHDNLYWYRRVMGKEIKFLLHFVKESKQDESGMPNNRFLAERTGGTYSTLKVQPAELEDSGVYFCASSQSSSNIQYFGAGTRLSVL.

The chain links TRBV7-6 to TRBJ2-3; 8 bases align to TRBD2. The CDR3 loop spans 16 amino acids. Germline assignment: CDR1 SGHVS and CDR2 FNYEAQ. J gave up 3 bases and V 1 base, and 6 bases lay outside the gene matches. The CDR3 DNA reads TGTGCCAGCAGCTTAGACCCAGCGGGAGTGACAGATACGCAGTATTTT. Protein product: CASSLDPAGVTDTQYF.

The chain has TRBV7-2 and TRBJ1-2; 8 nucleotides align to TRBD1. This CDR3 region has 14 residues. The V gene's germline CDR1 is SGHTA and CDR2 FQGNSA. Unmatched junction bases numbered 4, after V lost 4 bases and J lost 3 bases. The DNA of the CDR3 is TGTGCCAGCAGCTCTACAGGGGGATACTATGGCTACACCTTC. Amino acid sequence: CASSSTGGYYGYTF.

This clone has a handful of counts. The V gene is TRBV7-3, the J gene TRBJ2-1; 9 bases agree with TRBD2. Germline CDR1 SGHTA, CDR2 FQGTGA. This CDR3 is built from 16 residues. Germline trimming cut 4 bases from V and 7 bases from J; bases unmatched to any gene: 11. The CDR3 here is CASSSSLAGYGNEQFF. In nucleotides, the CDR3 is TGTGCCAGCAGCTCCTCGCTAGCGGGATACGGGAATGAGCAGTTCTTC.

This clone has only a few counts. The chain recombines TRBV30 with TRBJ1-4; 8 bases map to TRBD1. Unmatched junction bases numbered 2, after V lost 1 base and J lost 7 bases. Germline CDR1 reads GTSNPN; CDR2 reads SVGIG (reference sequence). The CDR3 totals 13 residues. Written as DNA, the CDR3 is TGTGCCTGGAGTGCAGGGGGCTCTGAAAAACTGTTTTTT. Residues: CAWSAGGSEKLFF. The variable domain in full, completed from reference TRBV30 and TRBJ1-4, reads SQTIHQWPATLVQPVGSPLSLECTVEGTSNPNLYWYRQAAGRGLQLLFYSVGIGQISSEVPQNLSASRPQDRQFILSSKKLLLSDSGFYLCAWSAGGSEKLFFGSGTQLSVL.

V gene TRBV18 combines with J gene TRBJ2-3, with 7 bases fitting TRBD1. The CDR3 is 16 residues long. Looked up from germline, CDR1 is KGHSH and CDR2 is LQKENI. After removal of 0 bases from V and 0 bases from J, the junction contained 3 bases not matched to a gene. As DNA, the CDR3 is TGTGCCAGCTCACCACCCGCAGGGGGAAGCACAGATACGCAGTATTTT. Translated, it gives CASSPPAGGSTDTQYF.

This clone occurred a few times. The V gene is TRBV2, the J gene TRBJ2-7, with D hard to call. Trimming left V 5 bases short and J 3 bases short, with 11 bases between. Germline V gene sequence: CDR1 SNHLY, CDR2 FYNNEI. The CDR3 contains 13 residues. CDR3 region: CASSRRTIYEQYF. The CDR3 DNA reads TGTGCCAGCAGTCGACGAACGATCTACGAGCAGTACTTC. The full variable domain, with the rest looked up from reference TRBV2 and TRBJ2-7, is EPEVTQTPSHQVTQMGQEVILRCVPISNHLYFYWYRQILGQKVEFLVSFYNNEISEKSEIFDDQFSVERPDGSNFTLKIRSTKLEDSAMYFCASSRRTIYEQYFGPGTRLTVT.

In nucleotides, the CDR3 is TGTGCCATCAGTGACGAAGGAGGGGGCTTCTATGGCTACACCTTC. Its protein product is CAISDEGGGFYGYTF. The J gene is TRBJ1-2, the V gene TRBV10-3; the match to TRBD1 covers 7 bases. Germline V gene data show CDR1 as ENHRY and CDR2 as SYGVKD. The ends lost 3 bases at V and 4 bases at J; junction bases unmatched: 8. The CDR3 has 15 residues.

This clone turned up a few times. The CDR3 nucleotides are TGCGCCAGCAGCCCAGGACAGGGATCCGATGGCTACACCTTC. Protein product: CASSPGQGSDGYTF. The chain couples TRBV5-1 to TRBJ1-2, with 8 bases matching TRBD1. The V segment lost 4 bases and the J segment 6 bases; nucleotides outside the gene matches: 8. The CDR3 consists of 14 residues. Germline CDR1 and CDR2: SGHRS and YFSETQ.

The rearrangement links TRBV29-1 to TRBJ1-2, with TRBD1 identical over 7 bases. Losses at the gene ends were 3 bases for V and 5 bases for J; bases not matched to a gene: 6. The germline CDR1 and CDR2 sequences are SQVTM and ANQGSEA. The CDR3 is 13 amino acids. CDR3: CSVDGGQSYGYTF. CDR3 sequence (DNA): TGCAGCGTTGACGGGGGACAGAGTTATGGCTACACCTTC.